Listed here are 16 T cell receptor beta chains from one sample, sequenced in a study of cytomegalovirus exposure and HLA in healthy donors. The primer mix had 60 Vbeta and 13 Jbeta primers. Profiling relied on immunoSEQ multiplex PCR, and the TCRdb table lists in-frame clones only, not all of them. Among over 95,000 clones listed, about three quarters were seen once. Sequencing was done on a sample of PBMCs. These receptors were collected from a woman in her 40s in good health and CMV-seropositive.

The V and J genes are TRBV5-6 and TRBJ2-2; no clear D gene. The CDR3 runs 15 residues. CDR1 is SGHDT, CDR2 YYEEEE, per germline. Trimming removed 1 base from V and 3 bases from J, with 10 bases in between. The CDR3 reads CASSLISPDTGELFF. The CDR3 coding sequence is TGTGCCAGCAGCTTGATCTCCCCGGACACCGGGGAGCTGTTTTTT. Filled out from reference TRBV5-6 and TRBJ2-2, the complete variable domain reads DAGVTQSPTHLIKTRGQQVTLRCSPKSGHDTVSWYQQALGQGPQFIFQYYEEEERQRGNFPDRFSGHQFPNYSSELNVNALLLGDSALYLCASSLISPDTGELFFGEGSRLTVL.

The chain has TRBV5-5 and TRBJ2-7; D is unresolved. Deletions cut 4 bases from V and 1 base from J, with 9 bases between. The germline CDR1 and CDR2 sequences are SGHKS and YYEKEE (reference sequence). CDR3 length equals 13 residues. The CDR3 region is CASSLAVSYEQYF. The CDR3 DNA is TGTGCCAGCAGCCTGGCCGTATCCTACGAGCAGTACTTC. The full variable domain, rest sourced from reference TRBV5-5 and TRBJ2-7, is DAGVTQSPTHLIKTRGQQVTLRCSPISGHKSVSWYQQVLGQGPQFIFQYYEKEERGRGNFPDRFSARQFPNYSSELNVNALLLGDSALYLCASSLAVSYEQYFGPGTRLTVT.

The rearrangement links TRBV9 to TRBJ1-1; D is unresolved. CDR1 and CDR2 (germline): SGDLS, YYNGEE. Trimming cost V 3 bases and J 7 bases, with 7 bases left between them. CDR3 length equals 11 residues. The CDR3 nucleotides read TGTGCCAGCAGCGCGGGGAGTGAAGCTTTCTTT. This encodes CASSAGSEAFF.

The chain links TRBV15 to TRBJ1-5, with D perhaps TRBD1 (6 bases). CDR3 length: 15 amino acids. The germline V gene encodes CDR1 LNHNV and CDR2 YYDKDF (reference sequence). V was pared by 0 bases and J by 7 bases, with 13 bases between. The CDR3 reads CATSRDHSRGQPQHF. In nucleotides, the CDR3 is TGTGCCACCAGCAGAGATCATAGCAGGGGACAGCCCCAGCATTTT.

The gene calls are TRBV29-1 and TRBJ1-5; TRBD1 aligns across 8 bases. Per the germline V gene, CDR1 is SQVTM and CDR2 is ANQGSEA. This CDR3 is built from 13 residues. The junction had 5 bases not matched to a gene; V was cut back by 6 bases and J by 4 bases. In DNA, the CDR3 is TGCAGCGTACGCCGGGACAGGAATCAGCCCCAGCATTTT. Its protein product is CSVRRDRNQPQHF.

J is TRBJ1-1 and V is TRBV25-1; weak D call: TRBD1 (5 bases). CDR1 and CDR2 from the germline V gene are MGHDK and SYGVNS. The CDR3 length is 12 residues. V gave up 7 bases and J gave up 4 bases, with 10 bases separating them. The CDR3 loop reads CASISGGTEAFF. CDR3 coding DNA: TGTGCCAGCATCTCCGGGGGCACTGAAGCTTTCTTT.

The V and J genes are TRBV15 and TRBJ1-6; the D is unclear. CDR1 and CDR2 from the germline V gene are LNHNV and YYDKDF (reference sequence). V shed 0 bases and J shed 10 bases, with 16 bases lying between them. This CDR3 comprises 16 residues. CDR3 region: CATSREKAGGNSPLHF. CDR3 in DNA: TGTGCCACCAGCAGAGAAAAGGCAGGAGGTAACTCACCCCTCCACTTT.

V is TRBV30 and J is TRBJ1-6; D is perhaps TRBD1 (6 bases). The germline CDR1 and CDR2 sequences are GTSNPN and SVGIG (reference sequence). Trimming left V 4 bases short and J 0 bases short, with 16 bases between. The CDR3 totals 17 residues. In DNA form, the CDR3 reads TGTGCCTGGAATGTTGACAGGACTTCCTCCTATAATTCACCCCTCCACTTT. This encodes CAWNVDRTSSYNSPLHF.

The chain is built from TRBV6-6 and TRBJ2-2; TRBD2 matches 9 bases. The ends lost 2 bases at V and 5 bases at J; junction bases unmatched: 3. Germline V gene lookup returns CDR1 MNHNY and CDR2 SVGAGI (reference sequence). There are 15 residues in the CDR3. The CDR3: CASSYSAGGTGELFF. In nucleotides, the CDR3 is TGTGCCAGCAGTTACAGTGCGGGGGGGACCGGGGAGCTGTTTTTT.

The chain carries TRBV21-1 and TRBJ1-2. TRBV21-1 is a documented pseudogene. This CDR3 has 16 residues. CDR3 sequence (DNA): TGTGCCAGCAGTACCCTCCGGGGGGTAGGTGAGTTTGGCTACACCTTC. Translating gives CASSTLRGVGEFGYTF.

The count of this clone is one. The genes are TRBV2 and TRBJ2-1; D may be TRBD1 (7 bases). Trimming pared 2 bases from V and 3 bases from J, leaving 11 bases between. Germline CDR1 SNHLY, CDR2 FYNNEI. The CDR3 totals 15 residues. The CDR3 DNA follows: TGTGCCAGCAGTGAACAGGGGGGTATCTACAATGAGCAGTTCTTC. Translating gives CASSEQGGIYNEQFF.

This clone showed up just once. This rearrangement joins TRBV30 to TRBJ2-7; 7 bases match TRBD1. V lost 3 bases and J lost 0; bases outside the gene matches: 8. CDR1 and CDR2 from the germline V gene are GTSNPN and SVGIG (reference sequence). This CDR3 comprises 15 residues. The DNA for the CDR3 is TGTGCCTGGAGCGAAACCGGGACAGCCTCCTACGAGCAGTACTTC. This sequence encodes CAWSETGTASYEQYF.

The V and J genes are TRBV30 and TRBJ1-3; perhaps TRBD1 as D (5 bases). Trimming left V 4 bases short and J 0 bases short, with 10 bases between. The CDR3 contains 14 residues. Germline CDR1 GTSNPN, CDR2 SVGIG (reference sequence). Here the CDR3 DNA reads TGTGCCTGGAATACAGGTCACTCTGGAAACACCATATATTTT. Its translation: CAWNTGHSGNTIYF. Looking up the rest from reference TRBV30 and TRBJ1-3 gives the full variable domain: SQTIHQWPATLVQPVGSPLSLECTVEGTSNPNLYWYRQAAGRGLQLLFYSVGIGQISSEVPQNLSASRPQDRQFILSSKKLLLSDSGFYLCAWNTGHSGNTIYFGEGSWLTVV.

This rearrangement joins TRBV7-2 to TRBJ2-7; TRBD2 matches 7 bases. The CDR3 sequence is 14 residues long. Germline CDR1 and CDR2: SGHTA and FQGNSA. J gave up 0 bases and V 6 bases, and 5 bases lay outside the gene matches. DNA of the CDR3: TGTGCCAGCAGGCCTAGCGGCTCCTCCTACGAGCAGTACTTC. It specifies CASRPSGSSYEQYF.

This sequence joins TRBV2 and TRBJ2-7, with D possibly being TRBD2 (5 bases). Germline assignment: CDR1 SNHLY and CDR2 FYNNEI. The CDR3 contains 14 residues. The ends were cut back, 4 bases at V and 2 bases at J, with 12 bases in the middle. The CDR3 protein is CASSAEDLTYEQYF. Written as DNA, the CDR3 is TGTGCCAGCAGTGCGGAGGATTTGACCTACGAGCAGTACTTC.

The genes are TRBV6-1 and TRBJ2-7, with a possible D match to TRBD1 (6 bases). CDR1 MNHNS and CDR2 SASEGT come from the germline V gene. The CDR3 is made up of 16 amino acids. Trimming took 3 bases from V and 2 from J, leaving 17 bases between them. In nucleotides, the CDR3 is TGTGCCAGCAGTGACGCCTATGGTGAGGGGGCCTACGAGCAGTACTTC. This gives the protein CASSDAYGEGAYEQYF.